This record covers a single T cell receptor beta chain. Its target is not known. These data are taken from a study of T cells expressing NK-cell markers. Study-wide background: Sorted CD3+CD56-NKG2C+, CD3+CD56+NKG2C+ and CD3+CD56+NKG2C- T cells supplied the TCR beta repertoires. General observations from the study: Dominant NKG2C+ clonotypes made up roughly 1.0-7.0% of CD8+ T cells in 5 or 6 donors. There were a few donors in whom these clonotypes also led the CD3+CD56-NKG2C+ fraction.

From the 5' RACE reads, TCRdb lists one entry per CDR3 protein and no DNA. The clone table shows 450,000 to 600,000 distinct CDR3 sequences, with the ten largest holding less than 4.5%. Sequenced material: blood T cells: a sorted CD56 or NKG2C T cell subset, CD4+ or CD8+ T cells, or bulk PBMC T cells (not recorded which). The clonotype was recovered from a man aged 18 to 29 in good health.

CDR3 residues: CASSLAGSSEQYF. This chain joins TRBV27 and TRBJ2-7. The germline V gene has CDR1 MNHEY and CDR2 SMNVEV (reference sequence). CDR3 size: 13 residues.